Listed here is a single T cell receptor (beta chain). Its target is unknown. Sequencing was performed with immunoSEQ multiplex PCR; in TCRdb, only in-frame clones are kept and a portion is missing. Of about 57,000 clones in the sample, around four fifths are singletons; the top ten hold approximately 4.5%. Isolating CD4+ T cells followed less than 12 days of culture. All study participants received two doses of BNT162b2 or mRNA-1273 vaccine. It was on days 3 and 7 that half the medium was replaced with IL-2 medium. This sample is part of a study of vaccination effects on CD4 cells after COVID-19. The sample consisted of CD4+ T cells from PBMCs cultured without peptide, taken after COVID-19 vaccination. This TCR was recovered from a human donor who received a COVID-19 vaccine.

CDR3: CASSPTGANYGYTF. The CDR3, as DNA: TGTGCCAGCAGTCCCACAGGGGCGAACTATGGCTACACCTTC. The chain has TRBV28 and TRBJ1-2, with 7 bases matching TRBD1. The CDR3 has 14 residues. Germline values: CDR1 MDHEN, CDR2 SYDVKM. The V segment lost 5 bases and the J segment 2 bases; nucleotides outside the gene matches: 5.